A selection of T cell receptor beta chains follows, all from one sample in a study of cytomegalovirus exposure and HLA in healthy donors. The data were produced by immunoSEQ multiplex PCR, yet TCRdb's version contains in-frame clones alone and is incomplete. The data hold about 160,000 clones, with 70% to 80% observed a single time. Sample: PBMCs. The receptors were sampled from a man between 18 and 29 years old in good health and CMV-seropositive. CDR3s include the opening cysteine and the closing phenylalanine or tryptophan. Each record gives: J gene, D gene, clone size, V gene, CDR3 protein, CDR3 DNA. A D gene is named only where the DNA matches it firmly. Size tells how often a clone was seen (once, few, many) or the class of an expanded clone, and some rows leave it out.

TRBJ2-3 | TRBD2 | NA | TRBV11-1 | CASSLAAAGASDTQYF | TGTGCCAGCAGCTTAGCCGCAGCGGGGGCCTCAGATACGCAGTATTTT
TRBJ2-1 | NA | NA | TRBV4-3 | CASSQEGGGRVYNEQFF | TGCGCCAGCAGCCAAGAAGGCGGAGGAAGGGTATACAATGAGCAGTTCTTC
TRBJ2-5 | TRBD2 | NA | TRBV18 | CASSSRGEPQETQYF | TGTGCCAGCTCATCACGGGGGGAGCCGCAAGAGACCCAGTACTTC
TRBJ2-2 | NA | NA | TRBV6-1 | CASDTGTSTGELFF | TGTGCCAGCGACACCGGGACAAGTACCGGGGAGCTGTTTTTT
TRBJ1-2 | NA | NA | TRBV5-6 | CASSPLGGYGYTF | TGTGCCAGCAGCCCGCTGGGGGGGTATGGCTACACCTTC
TRBJ1-4 | TRBD1 | NA | TRBV30 | CAWSPGTGNEKLFF | TGTGCCTGGAGTCCCGGGACAGGGAATGAAAAACTGTTTTTT
TRBJ2-2 | TRBD2 | few | TRBV5-1 | CASSLESGRVSGELFF | TGCGCCAGCAGCTTGGAAAGCGGGAGAGTATCCGGGGAGCTGTTTTTT
TRBJ2-4 | TRBD1 | NA | TRBV4-3 | CASSQFQGAGAKNIQYF | TGCGCCAGCAGCCAGTTTCAGGGGGCGGGTGCCAAAAACATTCAGTACTTC
TRBJ1-3 | TRBD1 | NA | TRBV9 | CASSDTGTGHTIYF | TGTGCCAGCAGCGACACCGGGACAGGGCACACCATATATTTT
TRBJ2-1 | NA | NA | TRBV5-1 | CASSLEQRSGYNEQFF | TGCGCCAGCAGCTTGGAGCAGCGTAGCGGCTACAATGAGCAGTTCTTC
TRBJ2-2 | NA | NA | TRBV7-9 | CASSLGFRGRNTGELFF | TGTGCCAGCAGCTTAGGGTTCCGGGGTCGAAACACCGGGGAGCTGTTTTTT
TRBJ1-1 | NA | NA | TRBV5-1 | CASSLDSYTEAFF | TGCGCCAGCAGCTTGGACAGCTACACTGAAGCTTTCTTT
TRBJ2-2 | NA | NA | TRBV27 | CASSFDRPNTGELFF | TGTGCCAGCAGTTTCGACAGACCGAACACCGGGGAGCTGTTTTTT
TRBJ2-3 | NA | few | TRBV7-9 | CASSQFLRVSTDTQYF | TGTGCCAGCAGCCAATTTTTACGGGTGTCGACAGATACGCAGTATTTT
TRBJ2-1 | TRBD2 | NA | TRBV6-5 | CASRLAGEQFF | TGTGCCAGCAGACTAGCGGGAGAGCAGTTCTTC
TRBJ2-3 | TRBD2 | NA | TRBV7-9 | CASSLWASGGVDTQYF | TGTGCCAGCAGCTTATGGGCTAGCGGGGGAGTAGATACGCAGTATTTT
TRBJ1-1 | NA | once | TRBV7-3 | CASSLLGRNTEAFF | TGTGCCAGCAGCTTACTAGGGAGAAACACTGAAGCTTTCTTT
TRBJ2-7 | NA | NA | TRBV7-9 | CSSSFGILRDEQYF | TGTTCCAGCAGCTTTGGGATTCTCAGGGACGAGCAGTACTTC
TRBJ1-2 | TRBD1 | NA | TRBV6-5 | CASNQQGVYTF | TGTGCCAGCAACCAACAGGGGGTCTACACCTTC
TRBJ1-1 | NA | NA | TRBV2 | CASSGGANTEAFF | TGTGCCAGCAGCGGCGGGGCGAACACTGAAGCTTTCTTT
TRBJ2-7 | NA | NA | TRBV7-9 | CASSLRRSEQYF | TGTGCCAGCAGCCTCCGAAGGAGCGAGCAGTACTTC
TRBJ2-2 | NA | NA | TRBV4-1 | CASSQQGSNTGELFF | TGCGCCAGCAGCCAACAGGGTTCGAACACCGGGGAGCTGTTTTTT
TRBJ1-1 | NA | NA | TRBV5-1 | CASSPLQGRNTEAFF | TGCGCCAGCAGCCCGCTTCAGGGGAGGAACACTGAAGCTTTCTTT
TRBJ1-2 | NA | NA | TRBV7-9 | CASSLSGGYGYTF | TGTGCCAGCAGCTTAAGCGGGGGCTATGGCTACACCTTC
TRBJ2-1 | NA | NA | TRBV5-1 | CASRGRGRSYNEQFF | TGCGCCAGCAGGGGGAGAGGGCGCTCCTACAATGAGCAGTTCTTC
TRBJ1-4 | NA | NA | TRBV5-1 | CASSPRFETIATNEKLFF | TGCGCCAGCAGCCCCAGGTTTGAGACAATCGCAACTAATGAAAAACTGTTTTTT
TRBJ1-5 | TRBD1 | NA | TRBV6-1 | CASSEWDSSNQPQHF | TGTGCCAGCAGTGAATGGGACAGTAGCAATCAGCCCCAGCATTTT